This T cell receptor beta chain was recovered during a study of control samples from healthy donors and cancer patients. Per the germline V gene, CDR1 is SEHNR and CDR2 is FQNEAQ (reference sequence). The CDR3 is 15 residues long. V was cut by 2 bases and J by 8 bases, with 18 bases left in between. The table came from immunoSEQ multiplex PCR; TCRdb's copy has only in-frame clones and leaves some out. The sample includes roughly 88,000 clones, over 85% of them seen just once. V usage is TRBV7-9 and J usage is TRBJ1-2; D is undetermined. The sequence was collected from a man aged 18 to 30 in good health. The material sequenced was blood. CDR3 protein: CASSLRLGSLGGYTF. CDR3 coding DNA: TGTGCCAGCAGCTTAAGATTGGGGTCTTTGGGCGGCTACACCTTC.